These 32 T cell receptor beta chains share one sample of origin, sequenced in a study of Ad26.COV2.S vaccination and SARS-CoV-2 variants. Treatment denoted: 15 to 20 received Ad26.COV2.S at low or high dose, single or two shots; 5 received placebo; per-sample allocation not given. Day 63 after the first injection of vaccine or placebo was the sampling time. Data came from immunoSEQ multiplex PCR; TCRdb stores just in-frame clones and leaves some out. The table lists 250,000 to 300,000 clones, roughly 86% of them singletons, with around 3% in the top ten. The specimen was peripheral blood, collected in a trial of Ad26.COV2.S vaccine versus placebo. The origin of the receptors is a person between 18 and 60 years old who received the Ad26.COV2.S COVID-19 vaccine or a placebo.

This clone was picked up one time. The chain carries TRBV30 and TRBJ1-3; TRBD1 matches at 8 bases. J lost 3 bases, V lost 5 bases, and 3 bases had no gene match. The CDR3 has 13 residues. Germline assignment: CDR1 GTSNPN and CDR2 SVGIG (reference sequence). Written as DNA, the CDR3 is TGTGCCTGGCACAGGGGGGGTGGAAACACCATATATTTT. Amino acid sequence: CAWHRGGGNTIYF.

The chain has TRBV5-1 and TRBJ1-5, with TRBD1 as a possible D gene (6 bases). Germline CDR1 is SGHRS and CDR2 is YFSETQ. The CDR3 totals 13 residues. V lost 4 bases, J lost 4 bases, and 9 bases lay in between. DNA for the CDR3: TGCGCCAGCAGCAGGGGGACGAATCAGCCCCAGCATTTT. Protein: CASSRGTNQPQHF.

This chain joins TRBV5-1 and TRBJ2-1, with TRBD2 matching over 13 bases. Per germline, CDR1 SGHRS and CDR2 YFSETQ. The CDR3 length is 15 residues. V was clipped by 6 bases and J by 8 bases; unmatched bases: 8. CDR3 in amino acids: CASTPRLAGGDEQFF. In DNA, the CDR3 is TGCGCCAGCACCCCGAGACTAGCGGGAGGTGATGAGCAGTTCTTC.

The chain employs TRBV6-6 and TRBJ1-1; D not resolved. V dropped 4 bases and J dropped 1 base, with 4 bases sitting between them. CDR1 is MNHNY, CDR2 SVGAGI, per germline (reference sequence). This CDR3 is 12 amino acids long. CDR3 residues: CASSSPNTEAFF. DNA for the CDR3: TGTGCCAGCAGTTCGCCGAACACTGAAGCTTTCTTT.

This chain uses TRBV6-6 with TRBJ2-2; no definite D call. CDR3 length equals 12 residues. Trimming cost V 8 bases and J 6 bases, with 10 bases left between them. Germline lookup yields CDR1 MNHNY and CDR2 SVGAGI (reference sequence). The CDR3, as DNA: TGTGCCAGCGCGAAAAACTCCGGGGAGCTGTTTTTT. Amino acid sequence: CASAKNSGELFF.

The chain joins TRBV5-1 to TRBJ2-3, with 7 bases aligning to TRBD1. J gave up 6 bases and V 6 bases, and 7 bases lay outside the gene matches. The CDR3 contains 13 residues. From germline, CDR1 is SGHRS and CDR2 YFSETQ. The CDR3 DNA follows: TGCGCCAGCACTCAGACAGGGACGGATACGCAGTATTTT. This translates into CASTQTGTDTQYF.

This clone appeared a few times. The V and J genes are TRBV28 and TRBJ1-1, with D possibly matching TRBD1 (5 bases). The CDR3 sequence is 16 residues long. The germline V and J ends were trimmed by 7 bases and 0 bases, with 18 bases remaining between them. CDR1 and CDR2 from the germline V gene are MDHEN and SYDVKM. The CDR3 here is CASMISSGRMNTEAFF. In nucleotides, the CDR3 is TGTGCCAGCATGATTAGTTCAGGGAGGATGAACACTGAAGCTTTCTTT.

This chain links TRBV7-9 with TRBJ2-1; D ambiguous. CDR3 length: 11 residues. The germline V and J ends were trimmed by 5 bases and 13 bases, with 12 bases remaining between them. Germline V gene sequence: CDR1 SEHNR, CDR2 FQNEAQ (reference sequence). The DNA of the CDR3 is TGTGCCAGCAGCATCAACTCCAGACAGTTCTTC. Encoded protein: CASSINSRQFF.

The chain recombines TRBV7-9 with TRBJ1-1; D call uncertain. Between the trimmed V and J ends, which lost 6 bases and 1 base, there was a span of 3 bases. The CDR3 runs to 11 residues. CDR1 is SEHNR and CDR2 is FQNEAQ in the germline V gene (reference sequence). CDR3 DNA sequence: TGTGCCAGCAGGACGAACACTGAAGCTTTCTTT. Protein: CASRTNTEAFF.

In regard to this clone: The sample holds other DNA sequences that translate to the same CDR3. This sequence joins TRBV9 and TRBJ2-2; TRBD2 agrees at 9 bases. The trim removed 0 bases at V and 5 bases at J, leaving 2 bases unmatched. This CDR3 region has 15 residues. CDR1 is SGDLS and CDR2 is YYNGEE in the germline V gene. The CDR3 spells CASSVASGNTGELFF. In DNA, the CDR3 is TGTGCCAGCAGCGTAGCTAGCGGGAATACCGGGGAGCTGTTTTTT.

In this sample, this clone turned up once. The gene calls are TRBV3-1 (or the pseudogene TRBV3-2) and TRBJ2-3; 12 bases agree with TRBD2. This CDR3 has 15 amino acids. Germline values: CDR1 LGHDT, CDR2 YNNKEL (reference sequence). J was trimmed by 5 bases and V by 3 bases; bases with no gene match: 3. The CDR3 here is CASSQTSGSEDTQYF. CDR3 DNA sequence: TGTGCCAGCAGCCAGACTAGCGGGAGTGAAGATACGCAGTATTTT.

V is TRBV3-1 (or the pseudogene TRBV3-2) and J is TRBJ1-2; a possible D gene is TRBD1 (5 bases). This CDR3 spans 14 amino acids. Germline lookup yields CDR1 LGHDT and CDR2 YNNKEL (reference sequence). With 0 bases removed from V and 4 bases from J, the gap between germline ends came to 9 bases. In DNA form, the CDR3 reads TGTGCCAGCAGCCAAGATTCGGGGGGCTATGGCTACACCTTC. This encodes CASSQDSGGYGYTF.

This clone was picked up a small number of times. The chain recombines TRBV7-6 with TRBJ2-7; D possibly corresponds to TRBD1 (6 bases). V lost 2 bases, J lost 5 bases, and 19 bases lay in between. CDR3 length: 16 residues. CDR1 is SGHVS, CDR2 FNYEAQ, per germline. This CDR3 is CASSLTPAQGRNEQYF. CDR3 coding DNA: TGTGCCAGCAGCTTAACCCCGGCACAGGGTAGGAACGAGCAGTACTTC.

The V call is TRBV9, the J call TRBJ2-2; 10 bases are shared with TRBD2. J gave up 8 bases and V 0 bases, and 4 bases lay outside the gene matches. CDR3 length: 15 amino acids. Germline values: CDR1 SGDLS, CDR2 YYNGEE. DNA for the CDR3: TGTGCCAGCAGCGTAGTAGCGGGAGGTCGTGGGGAGCTGTTTTTT. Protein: CASSVVAGGRGELFF.

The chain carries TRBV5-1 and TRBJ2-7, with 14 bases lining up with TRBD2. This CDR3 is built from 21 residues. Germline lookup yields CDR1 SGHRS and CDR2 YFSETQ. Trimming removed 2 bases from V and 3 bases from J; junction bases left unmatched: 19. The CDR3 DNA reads TGCGCCAGCAGCTTCGGGACTAGCGGGAGTCTGCCCAACCGTGGCATCTACGAGCAGTACTTC. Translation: CASSFGTSGSLPNRGIYEQYF.

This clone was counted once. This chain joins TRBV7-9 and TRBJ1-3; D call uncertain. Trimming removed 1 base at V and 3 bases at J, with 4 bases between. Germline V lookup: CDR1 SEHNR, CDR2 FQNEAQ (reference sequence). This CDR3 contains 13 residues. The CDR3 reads CASSLGGGNTIYF. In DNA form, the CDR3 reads TGTGCCAGCAGCTTAGGAGGTGGAAACACCATATATTTT.

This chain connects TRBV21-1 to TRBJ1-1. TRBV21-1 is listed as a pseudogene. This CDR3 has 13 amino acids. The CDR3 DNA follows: TGTGCCAGCAGCAAAGGATTCTGGAAGGAAGCTTTCTTT. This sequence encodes CASSKGFWKEAFF.

CDR3 in amino acids: CASSYRGQGVETQYF. CDR3 nucleotides: TGTGCCAGCAGTTACAGAGGACAGGGAGTGGAGACCCAGTACTTC. The chain joins TRBV6-9 to TRBJ2-5; the match to TRBD1 covers 8 bases. The germline gives CDR1 MNHGY, CDR2 SVAAGI. This CDR3 spans 15 amino acids. V was pared by 3 bases and J by 5 bases, with 8 bases of the junction left unmatched.

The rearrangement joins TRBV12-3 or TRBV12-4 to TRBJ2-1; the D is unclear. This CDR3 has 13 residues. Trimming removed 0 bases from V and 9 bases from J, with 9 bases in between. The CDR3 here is CASSLALWGEQFF. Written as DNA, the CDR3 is TGTGCCAGCAGTTTAGCGCTCTGGGGTGAGCAGTTCTTC.

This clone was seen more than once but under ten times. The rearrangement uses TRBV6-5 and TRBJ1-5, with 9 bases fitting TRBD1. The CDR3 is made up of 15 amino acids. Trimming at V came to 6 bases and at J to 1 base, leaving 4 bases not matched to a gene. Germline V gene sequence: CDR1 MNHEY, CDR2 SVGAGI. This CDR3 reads CASSRTGVSNQPQHF. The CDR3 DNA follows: TGTGCCAGCAGCCGGACAGGGGTCAGCAATCAGCCCCAGCATTTT.

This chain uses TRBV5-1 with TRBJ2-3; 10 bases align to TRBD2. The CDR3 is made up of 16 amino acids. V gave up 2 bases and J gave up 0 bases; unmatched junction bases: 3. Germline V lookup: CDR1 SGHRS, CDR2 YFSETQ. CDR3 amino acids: CASSFRGLASTDTQYF. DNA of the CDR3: TGCGCCAGCAGCTTCCGGGGACTAGCGAGCACAGATACGCAGTATTTT.

The DNA of the CDR3 is TGTGCCAGCAGCTTGGTCGAGGGGTCACCCCTCCACTTT. It yields the protein CASSLVEGSPLHF. The rearrangement uses TRBV6-4 and TRBJ1-6; maybe TRBD1 (5 bases). Germline CDR1 is MRHNA and CDR2 is SNTAGT. V shed 6 bases and J shed 10 bases, with 13 bases lying between them. The CDR3 loop spans 13 amino acids.

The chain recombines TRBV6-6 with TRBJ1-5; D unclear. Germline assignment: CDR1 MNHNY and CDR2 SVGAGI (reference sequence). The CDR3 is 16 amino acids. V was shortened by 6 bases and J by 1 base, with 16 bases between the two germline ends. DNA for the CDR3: TGTGCCAGCAGCCCCGGATACAGTTTGAGCAATCAGCCCCAGCATTTT. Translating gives CASSPGYSLSNQPQHF.

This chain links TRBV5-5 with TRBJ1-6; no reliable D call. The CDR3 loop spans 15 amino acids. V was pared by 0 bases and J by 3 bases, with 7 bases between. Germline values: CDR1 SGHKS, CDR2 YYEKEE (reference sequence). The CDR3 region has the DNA TGTGCCAGCAGCTTGGAAGGACTCTATAATTCACCCCTCCACTTT. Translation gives CASSLEGLYNSPLHF.

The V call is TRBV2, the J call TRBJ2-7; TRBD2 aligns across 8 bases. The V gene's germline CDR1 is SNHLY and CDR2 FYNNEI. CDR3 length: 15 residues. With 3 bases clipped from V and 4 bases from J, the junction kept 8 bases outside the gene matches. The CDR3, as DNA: TGTGCCAGCAGTGATTTTGGACTAGCTTGGTACGAGCAGTACTTC. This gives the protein CASSDFGLAWYEQYF.

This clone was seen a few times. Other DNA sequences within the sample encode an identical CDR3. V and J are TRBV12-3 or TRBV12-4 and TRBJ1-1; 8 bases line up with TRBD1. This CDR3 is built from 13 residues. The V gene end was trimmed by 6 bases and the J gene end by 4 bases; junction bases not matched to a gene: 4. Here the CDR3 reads CASRPGGGTEAFF. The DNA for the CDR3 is TGTGCCAGCAGGCCAGGGGGCGGCACTGAAGCTTTCTTT.

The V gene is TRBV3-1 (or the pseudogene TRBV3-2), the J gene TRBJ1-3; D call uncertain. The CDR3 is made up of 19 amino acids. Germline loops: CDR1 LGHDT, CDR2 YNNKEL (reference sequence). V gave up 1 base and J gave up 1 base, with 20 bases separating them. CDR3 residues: CASSQGRGNPFLSGNTIYF. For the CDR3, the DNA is TGTGCCAGCAGCCAAGGTCGGGGAAATCCCTTCTTATCTGGAAACACCATATATTTT.

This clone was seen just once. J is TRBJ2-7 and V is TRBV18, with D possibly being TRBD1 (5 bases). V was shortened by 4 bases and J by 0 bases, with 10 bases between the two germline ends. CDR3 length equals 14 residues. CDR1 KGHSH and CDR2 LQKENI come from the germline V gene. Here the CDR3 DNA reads TGTGCCAGCTCACAGATGACAGCCTCCTACGAGCAGTACTTC. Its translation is CASSQMTASYEQYF. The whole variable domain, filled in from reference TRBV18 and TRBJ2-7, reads NAGVMQNPRHLVRRRGQEARLRCSPMKGHSHVYWYRQLPEEGLKFMVYLQKENIIDESGMPKERFSAEFPKEGPSILRIQQVVRGDSAAYFCASSQMTASYEQYFGPGTRLTVT.

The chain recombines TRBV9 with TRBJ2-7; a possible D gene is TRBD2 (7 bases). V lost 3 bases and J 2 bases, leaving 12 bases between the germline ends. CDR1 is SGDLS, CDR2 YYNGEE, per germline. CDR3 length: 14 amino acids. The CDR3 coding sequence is TGTGCCAGCAGCGAGGGGGGGGCTACCTACGAGCAGTACTTC. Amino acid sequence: CASSEGGATYEQYF. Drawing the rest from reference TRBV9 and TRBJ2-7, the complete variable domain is DSGVTQTPKHLITATGQRVTLRCSPRSGDLSVYWYQQSLDQGLQFLIQYYNGEERAKGNILERFSAQQFPDLHSELNLSSLELGDSALYFCASSEGGATYEQYFGPGTRLTVT.

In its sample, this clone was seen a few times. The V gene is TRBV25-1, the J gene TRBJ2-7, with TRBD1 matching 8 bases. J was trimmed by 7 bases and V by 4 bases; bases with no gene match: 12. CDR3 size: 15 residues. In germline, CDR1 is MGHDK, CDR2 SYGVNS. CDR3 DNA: TGTGCCAGCAGTGCCCCAGGGGGCGGGTTGAGGGAGCAGTACTTC. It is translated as CASSAPGGGLREQYF.

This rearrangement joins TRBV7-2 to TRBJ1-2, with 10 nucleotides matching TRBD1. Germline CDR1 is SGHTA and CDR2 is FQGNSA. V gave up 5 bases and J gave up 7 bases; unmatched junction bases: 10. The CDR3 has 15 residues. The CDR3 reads CASSLSRQGAGGYTF. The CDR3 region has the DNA TGTGCCAGCAGCCTGAGCCGACAGGGGGCGGGTGGCTACACCTTC.

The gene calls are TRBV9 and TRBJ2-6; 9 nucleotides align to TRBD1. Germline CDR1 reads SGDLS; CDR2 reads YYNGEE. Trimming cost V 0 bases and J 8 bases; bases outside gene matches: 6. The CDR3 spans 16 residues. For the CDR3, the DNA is TGTGCCAGCAGCGTAGCGGGACAGGGAACGACCAACGTCCTGACTTTC. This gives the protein CASSVAGQGTTNVLTF.